These 10 T cell receptor beta chains share one sample of origin, sequenced in a study of blood T cell repertoires in COVID-19. The data were produced by immunoSEQ multiplex PCR, yet TCRdb's version contains in-frame clones alone and is incomplete. The sample holds 200,000 to 250,000 clones; under 85% are singletons and the top ten take more than 1.5%. Specimen: peripheral blood. These receptors were collected from a man aged 25 to 40 who had recovered from COVID-19.

The chain carries TRBV19 and TRBJ1-1; 8 nucleotides match TRBD1. The CDR3 is made up of 15 amino acids. Trimming cost V 7 bases and J 1 base; bases outside gene matches: 8. CDR1 is LNHDA, CDR2 SQIVND, per germline (reference sequence). The CDR3 sequence: CASTPFGQGNTEAFF. The CDR3 nucleotides read TGTGCCAGTACCCCCTTCGGACAGGGGAACACTGAAGCTTTCTTT.

The chain is built from TRBV5-1 and TRBJ1-6, with 8 bases lining up with TRBD1. The CDR3 runs to 13 residues. The V and J ends lost 4 bases and 11 bases, in that order; junction bases with no gene match: 5. Germline values: CDR1 SGHRS, CDR2 YFSETQ. CDR3 coding DNA: TGCGCCAGCAGCCCTGGACAGGGCGCACCCCTCCACTTT. Translated: CASSPGQGAPLHF. The variable domain in full, with the rest retrieved from reference TRBV5-1 and TRBJ1-6, is KAGVTQTPRYLIKTRGQQVTLSCSPISGHRSVSWYQQTPGQGLQFLFEYFSETQRNKGNFPGRFSGRQFSNSRSEMNVSTLELGDSALYLCASSPGQGAPLHFGNGTRLTVT.

V usage is TRBV7-2 and J usage is TRBJ1-1; D remains ambiguous. Germline values: CDR1 SGHTA, CDR2 FQGNSA. The CDR3 totals 13 residues. V lost 1 base to trimming and J lost 10 bases, with 13 bases between them. This chain's CDR3 is CASSLELGSGAFF. DNA of the CDR3: TGTGCCAGCAGCTTAGAGTTGGGCAGCGGAGCTTTCTTT.

The chain uses TRBV28 and TRBJ2-3, with 7 bases that match TRBD2. The CDR3 contains 15 residues. The germline V gene has CDR1 MDHEN and CDR2 SYDVKM. The V gene end was trimmed by 4 bases and the J gene end by 3 bases; junction bases not matched to a gene: 7. The CDR3 DNA is TGTGCCAGCAGTTCGCCCCCAGCGGGAACAGATACGCAGTATTTT. Translating it yields CASSSPPAGTDTQYF.

This clone was counted a few times. V usage is TRBV19 and J usage is TRBJ1-5; D unclear. Germline V gene sequence: CDR1 LNHDA, CDR2 SQIVND (reference sequence). CDR3 length equals 13 residues. Trimming removed 1 base from V and 4 bases from J, with 5 bases in between. The CDR3 DNA reads TGTGCCAGTAGTATAGCCCTAAATCAGCCCCAGCATTTT. Its translation: CASSIALNQPQHF.

The chain is built from TRBV28 and TRBJ2-3; TRBD2 aligns across 11 bases. The trim removed 8 bases at V and 4 bases at J, leaving 11 bases unmatched. The CDR3 consists of 16 residues. Germline V lookup: CDR1 MDHEN, CDR2 SYDVKM. CDR3 coding DNA: TGTGCCAGCGGCTCAGTAGCGGGGGGGGGAGCAGATACGCAGTATTTT. It codes for CASGSVAGGGADTQYF. The full variable domain, with the rest looked up from reference TRBV28 and TRBJ2-3, is DVKVTQSSRYLVKRTGEKVFLECVQDMDHENMFWYRQDPGLGLRLIYFSYDVKMKEKGDIPEGYSVSREKKERFSLILESASTNQTSMYLCASGSVAGGGADTQYFGPGTRLTVL.

This chain connects TRBV6-5 to TRBJ2-1; weak D call: TRBD2 (6 bases). V shed 2 bases and J shed 6 bases, with 8 bases lying between them. This CDR3 region has 13 residues. Germline values: CDR1 MNHEY, CDR2 SVGAGI. The CDR3 spells CASSYLGGNEQFF. The DNA for the CDR3 is TGTGCCAGCAGTTACCTGGGGGGCAATGAGCAGTTCTTC.

V gene TRBV12-3 or TRBV12-4 combines with J gene TRBJ1-1; 10 bases agree with TRBD1. The CDR3 sequence is 13 residues long. J lost 5 bases, V lost 4 bases, and 1 base had no gene match. The CDR3 loop reads CASSWDRGTEAFF. DNA of the CDR3: TGTGCCAGCAGTTGGGACAGGGGAACTGAAGCTTTCTTT.

The J gene is TRBJ2-2, the V gene TRBV5-1; 7 positions agree with TRBD1. V lost 2 bases, J lost 9 bases, and 4 bases stayed unmatched. The CDR3 runs to 13 residues. Germline V gene lookup returns CDR1 SGHRS and CDR2 YFSETQ. The CDR3 DNA sequence: TGCGCCAGCAGCTTAAGACAGGGCCGGGAGCTGTTTTTT. This sequence encodes CASSLRQGRELFF.

The chain joins TRBV6-2 or TRBV6-3 to TRBJ2-1, with 9 bases aligning to TRBD2. Losses at the gene ends were 2 bases for V and 6 bases for J; bases not matched to a gene: 5. The V gene's germline CDR1 is MNHEY and CDR2 SVGEGT. There are 15 residues in the CDR3. The CDR3 sequence: CASSYVQRGANEQFF. The CDR3, as DNA: TGTGCCAGCAGTTACGTCCAGCGGGGGGCCAATGAGCAGTTCTTC.